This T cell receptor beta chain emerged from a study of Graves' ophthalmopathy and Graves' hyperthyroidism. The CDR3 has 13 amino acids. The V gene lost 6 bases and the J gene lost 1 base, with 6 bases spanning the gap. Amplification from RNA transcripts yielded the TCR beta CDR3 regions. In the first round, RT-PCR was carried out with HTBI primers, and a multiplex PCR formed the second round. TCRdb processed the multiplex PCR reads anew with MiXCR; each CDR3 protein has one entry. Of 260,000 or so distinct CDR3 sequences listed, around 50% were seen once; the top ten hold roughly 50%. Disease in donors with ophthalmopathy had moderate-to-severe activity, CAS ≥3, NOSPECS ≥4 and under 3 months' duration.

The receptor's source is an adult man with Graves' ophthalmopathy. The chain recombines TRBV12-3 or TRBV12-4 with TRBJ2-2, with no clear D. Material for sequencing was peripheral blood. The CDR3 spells CASRQRNTGELFF. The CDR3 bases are TGTGCCAGCAGACAGAGGAACACCGGGGAGCTGTTTTTT.